The clone carrying this T cell receptor (beta chain) was seen ten or more times. Its antigen is currently unknown. Patients aged 18 to 65 had newly diagnosed hyperthyroidism that had lasted under 2 months. This sample holds PBMCs from around 9.9 ml fresh peripheral blood. These data are taken from a study of T cells in Graves' hyperthyroidism and ophthalmopathy. Study conclusions and caveats: Among thyroid clonotypes expanded above 0.001, most also appeared in blood. Ophthalmopathy cases were set apart from stable hyperthyroidism by a 13 V-J model.

V lost 6 bases to trimming and J lost 3 bases, with 16 bases between them. This CDR3 region has 15 residues. Amplified TCR beta CDR3 regions derived from RNA transcripts. The study used the HTBI primer set for a first-round RT-PCR of the TCR CDR3. One entry per CDR3 protein results from TCRdb running MiXCR on the multiplex PCR reads. Among hundreds of thousands of distinct CDR3 sequences listed, approximately 14% were seen once. The clonotype comes from a woman in her twenties or thirties with Graves' hyperthyroidism that later progressed to Graves' ophthalmopathy. The sample taken for sequencing was blood. This chain links TRBV12-3 or TRBV12-4 with TRBJ2-3; perhaps TRBD2 as D (5 bases). The DNA for the CDR3 is TGTGCCAGCAGCCTCCCCGGACTGACAACAGATACGCAGTATTTT. This translates into CASSLPGLTTDTQYF.